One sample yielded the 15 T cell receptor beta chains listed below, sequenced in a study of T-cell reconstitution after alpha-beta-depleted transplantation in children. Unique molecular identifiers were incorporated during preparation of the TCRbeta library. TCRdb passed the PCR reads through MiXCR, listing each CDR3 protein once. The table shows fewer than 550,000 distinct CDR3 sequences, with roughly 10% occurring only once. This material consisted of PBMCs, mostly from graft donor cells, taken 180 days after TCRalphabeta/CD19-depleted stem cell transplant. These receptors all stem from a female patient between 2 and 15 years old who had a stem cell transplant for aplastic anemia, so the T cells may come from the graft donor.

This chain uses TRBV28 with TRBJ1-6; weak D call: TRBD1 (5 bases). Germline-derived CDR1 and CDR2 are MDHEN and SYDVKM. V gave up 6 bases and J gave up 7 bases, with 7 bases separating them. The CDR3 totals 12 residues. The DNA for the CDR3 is TGTGCCAGCAGGGGGGGGAATTCACCCCTCCACTTT. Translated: CASRGGNSPLHF.

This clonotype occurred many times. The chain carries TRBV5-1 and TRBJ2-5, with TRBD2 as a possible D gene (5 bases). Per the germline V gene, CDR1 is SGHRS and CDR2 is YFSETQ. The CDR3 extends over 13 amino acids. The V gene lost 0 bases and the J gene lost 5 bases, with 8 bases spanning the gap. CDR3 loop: CASSLAGGETQYF. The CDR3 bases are TGCGCCAGCAGCTTGGCCGGAGGTGAGACCCAGTACTTC.

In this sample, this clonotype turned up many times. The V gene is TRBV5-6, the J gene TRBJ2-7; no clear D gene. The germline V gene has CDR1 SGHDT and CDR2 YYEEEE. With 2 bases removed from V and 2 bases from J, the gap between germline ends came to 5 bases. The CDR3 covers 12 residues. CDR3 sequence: CASSFGPYEQYV. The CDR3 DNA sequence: TGTGCCAGCAGCTTTGGGCCCTACGAGCAGTACGTC.

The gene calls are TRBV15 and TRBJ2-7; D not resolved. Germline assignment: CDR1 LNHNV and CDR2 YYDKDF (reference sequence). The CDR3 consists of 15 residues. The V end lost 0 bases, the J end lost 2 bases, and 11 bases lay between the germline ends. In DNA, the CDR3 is TGTGCCACCAGCAGAGATAGGGCAGGACCCTACGAGCAGTACTTC. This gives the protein CATSRDRAGPYEQYF.

CDR3 amino acids: CASSYSGENTEAFF. As DNA, the CDR3 is TGTGCCAGCAGTTACTCTGGGGAAAACACTGAAGCTTTCTTT. The V call is TRBV6-5, the J call TRBJ1-1; unclear D gene. The germline V and J ends were trimmed by 0 bases and 2 bases, with 7 bases remaining between them. Looked up from germline, CDR1 is MNHEY and CDR2 is SVGAGI. The CDR3 is made up of 14 amino acids.

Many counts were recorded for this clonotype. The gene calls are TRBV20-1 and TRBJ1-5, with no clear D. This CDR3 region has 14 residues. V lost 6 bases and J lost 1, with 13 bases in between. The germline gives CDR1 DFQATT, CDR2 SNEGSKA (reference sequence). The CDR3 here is CSAPLGQSNQPQHF. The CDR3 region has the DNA TGCAGTGCCCCTTTAGGGCAAAGCAATCAGCCCCAGCATTTT.

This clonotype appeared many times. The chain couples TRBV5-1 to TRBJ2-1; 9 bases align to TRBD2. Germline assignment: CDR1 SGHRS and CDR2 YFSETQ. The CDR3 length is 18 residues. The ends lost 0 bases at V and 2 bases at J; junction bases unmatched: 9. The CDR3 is CASSLGLGSGSTYNEQFF. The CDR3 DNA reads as TGCGCCAGCAGCTTGGGTCTCGGTAGCGGGAGTACCTACAATGAGCAGTTCTTC.

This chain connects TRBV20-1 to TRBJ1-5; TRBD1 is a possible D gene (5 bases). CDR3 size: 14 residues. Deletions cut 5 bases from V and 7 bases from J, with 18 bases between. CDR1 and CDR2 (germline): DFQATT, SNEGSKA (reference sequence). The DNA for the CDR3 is TGCAGTGCTCGCCGCAGGGCGGGCGACCAGCCCCAGCATTTT. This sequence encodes CSARRRAGDQPQHF.

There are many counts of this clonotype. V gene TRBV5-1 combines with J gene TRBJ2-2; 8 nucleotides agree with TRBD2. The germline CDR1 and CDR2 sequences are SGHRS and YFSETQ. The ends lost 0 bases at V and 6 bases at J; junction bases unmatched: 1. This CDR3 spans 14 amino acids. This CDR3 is CASSLGAGAGELFF. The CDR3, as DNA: TGCGCCAGCAGCTTGGGAGCGGGGGCCGGGGAGCTGTTTTTT.

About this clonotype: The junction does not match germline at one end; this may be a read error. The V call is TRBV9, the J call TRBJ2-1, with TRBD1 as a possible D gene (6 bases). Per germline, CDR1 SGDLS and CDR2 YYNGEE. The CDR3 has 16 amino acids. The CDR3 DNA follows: TGTGCCAGCAGCGAAACCCGACAGGTTTCCTACAATGACCAGTTCTTC. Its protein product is CASSETRQVSYNDQFF.

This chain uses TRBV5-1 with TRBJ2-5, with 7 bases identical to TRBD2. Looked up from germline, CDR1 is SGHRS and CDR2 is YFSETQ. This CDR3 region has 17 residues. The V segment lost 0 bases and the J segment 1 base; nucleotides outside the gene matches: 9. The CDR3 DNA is TGCGCCAGCAGCTTGGAGGGGAGGGAGGTGATCCAAGAGACCCAGTACTTC. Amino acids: CASSLEGREVIQETQYF.

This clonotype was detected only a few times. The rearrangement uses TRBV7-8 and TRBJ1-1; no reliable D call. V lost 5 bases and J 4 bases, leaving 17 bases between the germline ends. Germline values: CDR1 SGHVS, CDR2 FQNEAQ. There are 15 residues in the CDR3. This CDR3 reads CASSLQTFQGTEAFF. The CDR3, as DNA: TGTGCCAGCAGCCTCCAAACATTCCAAGGCACTGAAGCTTTCTTT.

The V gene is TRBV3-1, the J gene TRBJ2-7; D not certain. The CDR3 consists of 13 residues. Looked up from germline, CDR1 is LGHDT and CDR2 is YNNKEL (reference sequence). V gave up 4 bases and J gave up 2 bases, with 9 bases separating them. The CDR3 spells CASSPIVAYEQYF. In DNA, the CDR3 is TGTGCCAGCAGCCCTATCGTAGCCTACGAGCAGTACTTC.

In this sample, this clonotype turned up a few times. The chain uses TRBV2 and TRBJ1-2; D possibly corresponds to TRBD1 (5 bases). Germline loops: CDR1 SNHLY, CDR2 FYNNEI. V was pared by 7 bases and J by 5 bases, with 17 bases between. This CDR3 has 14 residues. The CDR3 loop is CASNSDGPGYGYTF. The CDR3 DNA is TGTGCCAGCAACTCGGACGGGCCAGGGTATGGCTACACCTTC.

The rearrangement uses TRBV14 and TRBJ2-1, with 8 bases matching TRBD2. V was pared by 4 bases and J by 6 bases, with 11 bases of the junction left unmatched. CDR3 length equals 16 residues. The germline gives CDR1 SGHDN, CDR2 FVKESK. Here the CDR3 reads CASSLIAGPTINEQFF. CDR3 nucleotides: TGTGCCAGCAGCCTTATAGCGGGACCGACCATCAATGAGCAGTTCTTC.